This is a list of T cell receptor beta chains from one sample in a study of OX40 agonist ivuxolimab in advanced cancers. This table comes from immunoSEQ multiplex PCR, and its TCRdb copy is limited to in-frame clones, with some not included. The sample contains about 69,000 clones, 90% to 95% of which appear only once. The source was CD4+ or CD8+ T cells sorted from blood, collected in a trial of the OX40 agonist ivuxolimab. The source is an adult with an advanced solid tumor such as melanoma, head and neck, liver or kidney cancer. CDR3s include the opening cysteine and the closing phenylalanine or tryptophan. The D gene is left open where the match is weak. Clone size is shown for a subset of rows, as once, few, many or a class of expanded clone.

V gene,CDR3 length,J gene,D gene,clone size,CDR3 protein,CDR3 DNA
TRBV19,15,TRBJ1-4,.,.,CASSIPTENNEKLFF,TGTGCCAGTAGTATCCCCACAGAAAATAATGAAAAACTGTTTTTT
TRBV6-1,15,TRBJ1-5,.,once,CASSVSGKGDQPQHF,TGTGCCAGCAGCGTCTCAGGAAAAGGGGATCAGCCCCAGCATTTT
TRBV6-5,16,TRBJ2-1,TRBD2,few,CASSYLGGRVYNEQFF,TGTGCCAGCAGTTACTTGGGCGGGAGGGTCTACAATGAGCAGTTCTTC
TRBV5-1,15,TRBJ2-3,.,.,CASSLGGINTDTQYF,TGCGCCAGCAGCTTGGGGGGGATTAACACAGATACGCAGTATTTT
TRBV18,15,TRBJ2-3,TRBD1,.,CASSPRNRGLDTQYF,TGTGCCAGCTCACCACGGAACAGGGGTCTAGATACGCAGTATTTT
TRBV28,20,TRBJ2-7,TRBD1,.,CASRGTGGSAGTFRSYEQYF,TGTGCCAGCAGGGGGACAGGGGGCTCTGCCGGGACTTTTCGCTCCTACGAGCAGTACTTC
TRBV7-2,15,TRBJ2-7,TRBD2,.,CASSDQLAGAGEQYF,TGTGCCAGCAGCGACCAACTAGCGGGAGCAGGGGAGCAGTACTTC
TRBV2,14,TRBJ1-4,.,.,CASSEAGRNEKLFF,TGTGCCAGCAGTGAAGCGGGGCGGAATGAAAAACTGTTTTTT
TRBV6-5,14,TRBJ2-1,TRBD2,once,CASAGGDSYNEQFF,TGTGCCAGCGCGGGGGGGGACTCCTACAATGAGCAGTTCTTC
TRBV6-1,15,TRBJ1-2,.,.,CASSEPSDFRDGYTF,TGTGCCAGCAGTGAACCGTCGGACTTTCGGGATGGCTACACCTTC
TRBV14,19,TRBJ2-2,.,.,CASSQDLVGAFANTGELFF,TGTGCCAGCAGCCAAGATCTTGTGGGGGCCTTCGCGAACACCGGGGAGCTGTTTTTT
TRBV29-1,11,TRBJ2-1,.,.,CSVENLGLPFF,TGCAGCGTTGAAAATTTGGGTCTGCCGTTCTTC